This TCR beta chain is from a study of radiotherapy plus CTLA-4 blockade in lung cancer. Findings of the study overall: Early shifts in blood T cell clones, with interferon-beta, reportedly predicted response best. Once radiotherapy plus ipilimumab had been given, TCR clones derived from tumor expanded in blood.

TCRdb keeps only in-frame clones here, not all; method: immunoSEQ multiplex PCR. The sample gives tens of thousands of clones, roughly four fifths of which show up once; 4.8% is in the top ten. The CDR3 totals 15 residues. Germline CDR1 reads MNHNY; CDR2 reads SVGAGI (reference sequence). After removal of 6 bases from V and 6 bases from J, the junction contained 6 bases not matched to a gene. Regarding this clone: No antigen is known for it.

This sequence originates from a human donor with non-small cell lung cancer whose response to radiotherapy plus ipilimumab could not be evaluated. The chain links TRBV6-6 to TRBJ1-6; 9 bases are shared with TRBD1. Here the sequenced sample was peripheral blood, taken from a patient treated with radiotherapy plus ipilimumab. The CDR3 DNA sequence: TGTGCCAGCAGCCCTCAGGACAGGGGTAATTCACCCCTCCACTTT. It translates to CASSPQDRGNSPLHF.